This T cell receptor beta chain is drawn from a study of OX40 agonist ivuxolimab in advanced cancers. In the study overall: Therapy given before enrollment (anti-PD-1, anti-PD-L1 or anti-CTLA-4) was allowed, and 40% had some.

This clone was detected only a few times. Its cognate antigen is unknown. Sequenced by immunoSEQ multiplex PCR; TCRdb stores in-frame clones only, minus some. The data show approximately 84,000 clones, 80% to 90% seen once. Study-level points and caveats: Expanded clones belonging to CD8+ T cells outnumbered, on average, those of CD4+.

Trimming took off 2 bases at V and 2 bases at J, with 12 bases between the two ends. Germline V gives CDR1 MNHEY, CDR2 SVGAGI. The CDR3 sequence is 15 residues long. The specimen comprised CD4+ or CD8+ T cells sorted from blood, sampled in a trial of the OX40 agonist ivuxolimab. This chain joins TRBV6-5 and TRBJ1-2; D is undetermined. The clonotype was recovered from an adult with an advanced solid tumor such as melanoma, head and neck, liver or kidney cancer. The CDR3 sequence is CASSYAGTGNYGYTF. CDR3 DNA sequence: TGTGCCAGCAGTTACGCGGGTACTGGGAACTATGGCTACACCTTC.